This T cell receptor (beta chain) appears in the sequencing data of a study of shared clonotypes between healthy human individuals. Repertoires were generated with immunoSEQ multiplex PCR, while TCRdb's copy carries only in-frame clones and drops some. In the table there are over 1.4 million clones, approximately 96% of which are singletons. Deletions cut 3 bases from V and 2 bases from J, with 10 bases between. The germline gives CDR1 MDHEN, CDR2 SYDVKM. The CDR3 extends over 15 amino acids. This sequence originates from a man aged 30 to 45 in good health. The rearrangement links TRBV28 to TRBJ1-4; TRBD1 is a possible D gene (5 bases). Sequenced input: naive CD4+ T cells sorted from blood. Subset specified: CD45RA+ positively selected. The CDR3 DNA is TGTGCCAGCAGTTTGGGGCGGAGGACTAATGAAAAACTGTTTTTT. Encoded protein: CASSLGRRTNEKLFF. The full variable domain, in which reference TRBV28 and TRBJ1-4 provide the parts outside the CDR3, is DVKVTQSSRYLVKRTGEKVFLECVQDMDHENMFWYRQDPGLGLRLIYFSYDVKMKEKGDIPEGYSVSREKKERFSLILESASTNQTSMYLCASSLGRRTNEKLFFGSGTQLSVL.